This is a list of T cell receptor beta chains from one sample in a study of blood T cells in healthy people across ages. MiXCR, applied by TCRdb to the 5' RACE reads, yields one record per CDR3 protein. The sample contains roughly 1,000,000 distinct CDR3 sequences, approximately 26% of which appear only once. These data were likewise used in another study, on T cells of mothers and their children.

Sequencing was carried out using blood. These receptors were taken from a girl aged 2 to 10 in good health. Each CDR3 is given with its conserved first and last residue. The order of the fields is V gene, D gene, clone size, J gene, CDR3 DNA, CDR3 protein. A D gene is named only where the DNA matches it firmly. Clone size is shown for a subset of rows, as once, few, many or a class of expanded clone.

V: TRBV29-1; D: TRBD1; size: .; J: TRBJ2-1; DNA: TGCAGCGTTGTTTGGTTCAGGGACAGGGGATTCGGGGAGCAGTTCTTC; CDR3: CSVVWFRDRGFGEQFF
V: TRBV24-1; D: .; size: few; J: TRBJ2-1; DNA: TGTGCCACCAATGAGGGGAGCTCCTACAATGAGCAGTTCTTC; CDR3: CATNEGSSYNEQFF
V: TRBV12-3/TRBV12-4; D: .; size: .; J: TRBJ2-4; DNA: TGTGCCAGCGGTCAGGACCTAGCCAAAAACATTCAGTACTTC; CDR3: CASGQDLAKNIQYF
V: TRBV7-2; D: TRBD1; size: few; J: TRBJ1-6; DNA: TGTGCCAGCAGCTTAGGGACAGGGGGCCCTCCCCTCCACTTT; CDR3: CASSLGTGGPPLHF
V: TRBV6-5; D: .; size: .; J: TRBJ2-7; DNA: TGTGCCAGCAGTTACGTAGGGAGGAACGAGCAGTACTTC; CDR3: CASSYVGRNEQYF
V: TRBV20-1; D: .; size: .; J: TRBJ2-1; DNA: TGCAGTGCTAGACTAGCAAAGAGGGATGAGCAGTTCTTC; CDR3: CSARLAKRDEQFF
V: TRBV4-2; D: .; size: .; J: TRBJ2-5; DNA: TGTGCCAGCAGCCAAGCGTTCCAAGAGACCCAGTACTTC; CDR3: CASSQAFQETQYF
V: TRBV4-1; D: TRBD2; size: few; J: TRBJ2-7; DNA: TGCGCCAGCAGCCATTCACTAGCGGGAACAACCTACGAGCAGTACTTC; CDR3: CASSHSLAGTTYEQYF
V: TRBV12-3/TRBV12-4; D: .; size: few; J: TRBJ2-2; DNA: TGTGCCAGCAGTTTTGGGACACCGAACACCGGGGAGCTGTTTTTT; CDR3: CASSFGTPNTGELFF
V: TRBV7-9; D: TRBD1; size: few; J: TRBJ1-3; DNA: TGTGCCAGCAGCTTACGGGACAGGATATCTGGAAACACCATATATTTT; CDR3: CASSLRDRISGNTIYF
V: TRBV20-1; D: TRBD2; size: few; J: TRBJ2-1; DNA: TGCAGTGCTAGAGATCTGGCTAGCGGTCTTTACAATGAGCAGTTCTTC; CDR3: CSARDLASGLYNEQFF
V: TRBV12-3/TRBV12-4; D: TRBD1; size: .; J: TRBJ2-2; DNA: TGTGCCAGCAGCCGGGACAGTGGTTCCGGGGAGCTGTTTTTT; CDR3: CASSRDSGSGELFF
V: TRBV27; D: .; size: .; J: TRBJ2-7; DNA: TGTGCCAGCAGTTTGGGGGTAACCTGCGAGCAGTACTTC; CDR3: CASSLGVTCEQYF
V: TRBV5-1; D: .; size: .; J: TRBJ2-7; DNA: TGCGCCGGCCGATGGGGGGCTAGCCCCTACTCCTACGAGCAGTACTTC; CDR3: CAGRWGASPYSYEQYF
V: TRBV10-1; D: TRBD1; size: .; J: TRBJ1-6; DNA: TGCGCCAGCGGGACAGGGAATTCACCCCTCCACTTT; CDR3: CASGTGNSPLHF
V: TRBV20-1; D: TRBD2; size: .; J: TRBJ2-7; DNA: TGCAGCGCAAACCTAGCGGGGGGCATCTACGAGCAGTACTTC; CDR3: CSANLAGGIYEQYF
V: TRBV12-3/TRBV12-4; D: TRBD1; size: few; J: TRBJ1-2; DNA: TGTGCCAGCAGCCGAGAGGGGGCTAAGCCCTATGGCTACACCTTC; CDR3: CASSREGAKPYGYTF
V: TRBV5-1; D: TRBD1; size: .; J: TRBJ2-7; DNA: TGCGCCAGCAGCCAGGACAGGGTGCTAGGGGATCGCGAGCAGTACTTC; CDR3: CASSQDRVLGDREQYF
V: TRBV29-1; D: TRBD2; size: few; J: TRBJ2-1; DNA: TGCAGCGTTGAATTAGATAGCGGGCACAATGAGCAGTTCTTC; CDR3: CSVELDSGHNEQFF
V: TRBV2; D: TRBD1; size: few; J: TRBJ2-7; DNA: TGTGCCAGCAGAGACTCCGGGACAGGCCCCTACGAGCAGTACTTC; CDR3: CASRDSGTGPYEQYF
V: TRBV12-3/TRBV12-4; D: TRBD2; size: few; J: TRBJ2-1; DNA: TGTGCCAGCTGGGGGGGTGGAATCGGGACTAGCGGCCGAAGCTCCTACAATGAGCAGTTCTTC; CDR3: CASWGGGIGTSGRSSYNEQFF
V: TRBV7-2; D: .; size: .; J: TRBJ1-1; DNA: TGTGCCAGCAGCTTAATGGGTCCTGGTACTGAAGCTTTCTTT; CDR3: CASSLMGPGTEAFF
V: TRBV20-1; D: TRBD1; size: .; J: TRBJ1-1; DNA: TGCAGTGCCAACTCCGGGACAGTGAACACTGAAGCTTTCTTT; CDR3: CSANSGTVNTEAFF
V: TRBV12-3/TRBV12-4; D: .; size: .; J: TRBJ1-4; DNA: TGTGCCAGCAGTCCCCCTGGTGAGGGTGAAAAACTGTTTTTT; CDR3: CASSPPGEGEKLFF
V: TRBV20-1; D: TRBD2; size: .; J: TRBJ2-3; DNA: TGCAGTGCTAGTAAAATGGGAGGGCCTACAGATACGCAGTATTTT; CDR3: CSASKMGGPTDTQYF
V: TRBV29-1; D: TRBD2; size: few; J: TRBJ2-7; DNA: TGCAGCGTCCGGGGGGGCAGGGACTACGAGCAGTACTTC; CDR3: CSVRGGRDYEQYF
V: TRBV9; D: TRBD2; size: few; J: TRBJ2-1; DNA: TGTGCCAGCAGCCCCAGGGACTACCCTGACATGGATGAGCAGTTCTTC; CDR3: CASSPRDYPDMDEQFF
V: TRBV4-1; D: .; size: .; J: TRBJ2-7; DNA: TGCGCCAGCAGCCAAGAGACCCGGGCGGCCTACGAGCAGTACTTC; CDR3: CASSQETRAAYEQYF
V: TRBV7-9; D: TRBD1; size: few; J: TRBJ1-1; DNA: TGTGCCAGCAGCACCAAGGGGGCGCGGACTGAAGCTTTCTTT; CDR3: CASSTKGARTEAFF
V: TRBV7-3; D: .; size: .; J: TRBJ1-3; DNA: TGTGCCAGCAGCTTGGGGGACGGGAGCCCCTCTGGAAACACCATATATTTT; CDR3: CASSLGDGSPSGNTIYF
V: TRBV7-6; D: TRBD1; size: .; J: TRBJ2-5; DNA: TGTGCCAGCAGCGGGACAGGAGAGACCCAGTACTTC; CDR3: CASSGTGETQYF
V: TRBV3-1; D: TRBD2; size: .; J: TRBJ2-7; DNA: TGTGCCAGCAGCTCCTCGGGGGGAGCCTCCTACGAGCAGTACTTC; CDR3: CASSSSGGASYEQYF
V: TRBV19; D: TRBD2; size: few; J: TRBJ2-7; DNA: TGTGCCAGTAGTACTAGCGGGGTCCCCTACGAGCAGTACTTC; CDR3: CASSTSGVPYEQYF
V: TRBV2; D: .; size: .; J: TRBJ1-2; DNA: TGTGCCATACGCGGGGCTGGAGGCTACACCTTC; CDR3: CAIRGAGGYTF
V: TRBV24-1; D: TRBD1; size: .; J: TRBJ2-1; DNA: TGTGCCACCGCCTCGACAGGGGTCGGATACAATGAGCAGTTCTTC; CDR3: CATASTGVGYNEQFF
V: TRBV14; D: TRBD1; size: .; J: TRBJ2-5; DNA: TGTGCCAGCAGCCGACTCAGGGGGCAGAGAGAGACCCAGTACTTC; CDR3: CASSRLRGQRETQYF
V: TRBV2; D: .; size: .; J: TRBJ2-3; DNA: TGTGCCAGCAGTGAAGCGCTTCTCGAGCGGCAGCGTGCTAGCACAGATACGCAGTATTTT; CDR3: CASSEALLERQRASTDTQYF
V: TRBV4-1; D: TRBD1; size: .; J: TRBJ2-2; DNA: TGCGCCAGCAGCCAACTATCGGGACAGGGAGATACCGGGGAGCTGTTTTTT; CDR3: CASSQLSGQGDTGELFF
V: TRBV2; D: .; size: .; J: TRBJ2-5; DNA: TGTGCCAGCGGACGGCAGTACCAAGAGACCCAGTACTTC; CDR3: CASGRQYQETQYF
V: TRBV6-5; D: .; size: few; J: TRBJ2-7; DNA: TGTGCCAGCAGTTACCAGACAGCCTCACCCTACGAGCAGTACTTC; CDR3: CASSYQTASPYEQYF
V: TRBV5-1; D: .; size: .; J: TRBJ1-2; DNA: TGCGCCAGCAGCTTGTCGGGCCGGGACTATGGCTACACCTTC; CDR3: CASSLSGRDYGYTF
V: TRBV29-1; D: TRBD1; size: .; J: TRBJ2-1; DNA: TGCAGCGTGAGGACGACAGGGGGCTGGGTGCAGTTCTTC; CDR3: CSVRTTGGWVQFF
V: TRBV7-2; D: TRBD1; size: .; J: TRBJ2-5; DNA: TGTGCCAGCAGCTTAGTAGGGACAGAACAAGAGACCCAGTACTTC; CDR3: CASSLVGTEQETQYF
V: TRBV7-2; D: .; size: few; J: TRBJ2-7; DNA: TGTGCCAGCAGCTTGAGGATCAACGAGCAGTACTTC; CDR3: CASSLRINEQYF
V: TRBV5-1; D: .; size: .; J: TRBJ1-4; DNA: TGCGCCAGCAGCTATCGGGGAAATCCGGACGCAACTAATGAAAAACTGTTTTTT; CDR3: CASSYRGNPDATNEKLFF
V: TRBV10-3; D: .; size: .; J: TRBJ1-1; DNA: TGTGCCATCAGTGATTTAACAGGGCACACTGAAGCTTTCTTT; CDR3: CAISDLTGHTEAFF
V: TRBV20-1; D: TRBD2; size: .; J: TRBJ2-5; DNA: TGCAGTGCCAGTAGACTAGCGGGAGTGGAGACCCAGTACTTC; CDR3: CSASRLAGVETQYF
V: TRBV2; D: .; size: few; J: TRBJ1-2; DNA: TGTGCCACCCGACAGACAAACTATGGCTACACCTTC; CDR3: CATRQTNYGYTF
V: TRBV4-3; D: TRBD2; size: .; J: TRBJ2-5; DNA: TGCGCCAGCAGCCAAGATGCTAGCGGGGGGAGGACCCAGTACTTC; CDR3: CASSQDASGGRTQYF